Below, 5 T cell receptor beta chains from the same sample are listed, as sequenced in a study of blood T cell repertoires in COVID-19. The repertoire was sequenced with immunoSEQ multiplex PCR; TCRdb's copy has only in-frame clones and lacks some. The sample has a few hundred thousand clones; 70% to 90% are singletons. Material: peripheral blood. The receptors come from a woman in her 50s who had recovered from COVID-19.

The chain joins TRBV6-1 to TRBJ2-7; tentatively, D is TRBD2 (6 bases). Germline V gene data show CDR1 as MNHNS and CDR2 as SASEGT. CDR3 length: 16 amino acids. V shed 3 bases and J shed 6 bases, with 21 bases lying between them. The CDR3 nucleotides are TGTGCCAGCAGTGATCGGGGGATTAGTCTACTCGTCGAGCAGTACTTC. Translation: CASSDRGISLLVEQYF.

The rearrangement links TRBV3-1 (or the pseudogene TRBV3-2) to TRBJ1-1; the D gene is possibly TRBD1 (5 bases). Germline-derived CDR1 and CDR2 are LGHDT and YNNKEL (reference sequence). The CDR3 runs 14 residues. V was trimmed by 2 bases and J by 4 bases, leaving 11 bases between them. The CDR3 sequence: CASSQTQGSTEAFF. In DNA form, the CDR3 reads TGTGCCAGCAGCCAAACTCAGGGTAGCACTGAAGCTTTCTTT.

This sequence joins TRBV7-6 and TRBJ2-1; D may be TRBD2 (6 bases). The V end lost 5 bases, the J end lost 2 bases, and 13 bases lay between the germline ends. Germline V gene data show CDR1 as SGHVS and CDR2 as FNYEAQ. This CDR3 has 15 residues. In DNA form, the CDR3 reads TGTGCCAGCAGCCTCCGGGACTCCACCTACAATGAGCAGTTCTTC. Translating gives CASSLRDSTYNEQFF.

This clone appeared once. This sequence joins TRBV7-2 and TRBJ2-5; D uncertain. This CDR3 spans 14 amino acids. Germline values: CDR1 SGHTA, CDR2 FQGNSA. Trimming took off 1 base at V and 2 bases at J, with 8 bases between the two ends. CDR3 bases: TGTGCCAGCAGCTTAGACACAGCTCAAGAGACCCAGTACTTC. Translating gives CASSLDTAQETQYF.

The chain joins TRBV7-9 to TRBJ2-3, with a weak D call TRBD2 (7 bases). The germline V and J ends were trimmed by 5 bases and 4 bases, with 16 bases remaining between them. Germline lookup yields CDR1 SEHNR and CDR2 FQNEAQ (reference sequence). This CDR3 is built from 15 residues. CDR3 sequence: CASSAPRGAADTQYF. The CDR3 DNA follows: TGTGCCAGCAGCGCCCCCCGGGGGGCCGCAGATACGCAGTATTTT.